This TCR beta chain was found in a study of identical twins. Template switching added a universal primer site; cDNA carried unique molecular identifiers. Each CDR3 protein is one row after TCRdb ran MiXCR on the 5' RACE reads. The profile covers around 1.7 million distinct CDR3 sequences, with roughly 35% appearing a single time and approximately 0.25% taken by the ten largest. Germline CDR1 reads ENHRY; CDR2 reads SYGVKD. CDR3 length equals 12 residues. Trimming shortened V by 3 bases and J by 4 bases, and 7 bases separated the two germline ends. This TCR derives from a newborn girl in good health. The rearrangement joins TRBV10-3 to TRBJ2-7, with D unresolved. The sequenced sample was cord blood. The CDR3 sequence: CAISDGGYEQYF. The CDR3, as DNA: TGTGCCATCAGTGACGGCGGTTACGAGCAGTACTTC.